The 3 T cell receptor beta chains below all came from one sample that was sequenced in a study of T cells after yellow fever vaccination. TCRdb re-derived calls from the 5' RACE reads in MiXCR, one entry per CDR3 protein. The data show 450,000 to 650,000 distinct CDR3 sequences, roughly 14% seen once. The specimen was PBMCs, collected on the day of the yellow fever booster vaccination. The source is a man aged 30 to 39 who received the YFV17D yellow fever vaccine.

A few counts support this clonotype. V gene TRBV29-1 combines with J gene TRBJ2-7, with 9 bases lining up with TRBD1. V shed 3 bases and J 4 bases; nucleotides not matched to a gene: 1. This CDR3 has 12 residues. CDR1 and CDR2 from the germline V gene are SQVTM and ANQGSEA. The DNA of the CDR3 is TGCAGCGTTGAGACAGGGGGTTACGAGCAGTACTTC. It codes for CSVETGGYEQYF.

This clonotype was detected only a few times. CDR3 residues: CASRYVDSYYNEQFF. CDR3 sequence (DNA): TGTGCCAGCAGATATGTAGACAGTTACTACAATGAGCAGTTCTTC. J is TRBJ2-1 and V is TRBV5-4, with D possibly TRBD1 on 5 matching bases. Germline V gene lookup returns CDR1 SGHNT and CDR2 YYREEE (reference sequence). The CDR3 has 15 residues. Trimming stripped 5 bases from V and 3 bases from J, with 15 bases between.

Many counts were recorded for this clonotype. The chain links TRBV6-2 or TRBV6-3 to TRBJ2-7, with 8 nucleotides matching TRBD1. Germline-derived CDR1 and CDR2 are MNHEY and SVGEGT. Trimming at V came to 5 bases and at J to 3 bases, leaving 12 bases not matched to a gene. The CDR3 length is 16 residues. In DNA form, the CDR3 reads TGTGCCAGCAGTGGCAATACAGGGGGATGGAACTACGAGCAGTACTTC. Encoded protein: CASSGNTGGWNYEQYF.